This TCR beta chain was documented in a study of blood T cell repertoires in COVID-19. Across the study: PBMCs, B-cell-depleted T cells, or T cells provided the cDNA or gDNA that made up the material.

This clone has more than one count but fewer than ten. In the study's own analysis: How many nucleated cells were present was estimated from reference gene primer amplification. Produced via immunoSEQ multiplex PCR; TCRdb's table is partial and in-frame only. For V, J and clone size, that table is used; D and trimming come from the DNA. Of around 170,000 clones in the sample, about 91% are singletons; the top ten hold 4% to 5%. V was shortened by 4 bases and J by 7 bases, with 11 bases between the two germline ends. Germline V gene sequence: CDR1 SGHDN, CDR2 FVKESK. This CDR3 has 13 amino acids. The sequenced sample consisted of peripheral blood. This receptor was taken from a woman aged 25 to 39 with acute or convalescent COVID-19. The chain carries TRBV14 and TRBJ2-1; no clear D. CDR3 bases: TGTGCCAGCAGCCGATTGGTACTAAATGAGCAGTTCTTC. This encodes CASSRLVLNEQFF.